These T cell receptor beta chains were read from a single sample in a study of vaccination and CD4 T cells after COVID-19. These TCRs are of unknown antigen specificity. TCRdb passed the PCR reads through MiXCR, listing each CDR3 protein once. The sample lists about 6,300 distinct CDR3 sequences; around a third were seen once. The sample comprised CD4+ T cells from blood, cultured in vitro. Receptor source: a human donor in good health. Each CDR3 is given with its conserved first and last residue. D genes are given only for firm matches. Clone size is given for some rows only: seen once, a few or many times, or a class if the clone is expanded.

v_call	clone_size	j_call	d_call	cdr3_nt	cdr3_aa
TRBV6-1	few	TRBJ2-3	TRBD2	TGTGCCAGCAGTGGGCTAGCGGGAGAGCGGGATACGCAGTATTTT	CASSGLAGERDTQYF
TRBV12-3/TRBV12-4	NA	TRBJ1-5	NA	TGTGCCAGCAGTTTCAGTTTGTCAGGGTCAAGTCAGCCCCAGCATTTT	CASSFSLSGSSQPQHF
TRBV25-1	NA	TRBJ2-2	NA	TGTGCCACCTCAAATTGGGACACCGGGGAGCTGTTTTTT	CATSNWDTGELFF
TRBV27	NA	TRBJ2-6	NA	TGTGCCAGCTCCTGGCCAGGGGCCAACGTCCTGACTTTC	CASSWPGANVLTF
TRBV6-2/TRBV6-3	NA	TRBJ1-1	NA	TGTGCCAGCAGTTACTCTACGTGGAACACTGAAGCTTTCTTT	CASSYSTWNTEAFF
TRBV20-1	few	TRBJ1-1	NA	TGCAGTGCTAGAGTGCTCGGAAGCCAGAACACTGAAGCTTTCTTT	CSARVLGSQNTEAFF
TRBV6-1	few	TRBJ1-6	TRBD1	TGTGCCAGCAGAGGGACAGGGGTTGATAATTCACCCCTCCACTTT	CASRGTGVDNSPLHF
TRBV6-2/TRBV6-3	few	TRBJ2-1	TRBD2	TGTGCCAGCATCGACCCAGCGGGAGGATCATCCAATGAGCAGTTCTTC	CASIDPAGGSSNEQFF
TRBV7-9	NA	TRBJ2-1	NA	TGTGCCAGCAGCCGCCCGGGCGACTGGTGGGAGCAGTTCTTC	CASSRPGDWWEQFF
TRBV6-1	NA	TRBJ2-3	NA	TGTGCCAGCGAGCGAAATGATGGGAATACGCAGTATTTT	CASERNDGNTQYF
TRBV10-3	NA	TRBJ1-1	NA	TGTGCCATCAGCGCGGTGGGCGGGAACACTGAAGCTTTCTTT	CAISAVGGNTEAFF
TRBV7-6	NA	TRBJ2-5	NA	TGTGCCAGCAGCCCCTCGGGAGCAGATCATCAGACCCAGTACTTC	CASSPSGADHQTQYF
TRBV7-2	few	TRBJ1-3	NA	TGTGCCAGCAGCCTTTATCAGGTCAGCTCTGGAAACACCATATATTTT	CASSLYQVSSGNTIYF
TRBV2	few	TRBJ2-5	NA	TGTGCCAGCAGGCCGAGCCCGGGAGAGACCCAGTACTTC	CASRPSPGETQYF
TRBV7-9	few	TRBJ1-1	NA	TGTGCCAGCAGCTTAGCCAGGGGAATGAACACTGAAGCTTTCTTT	CASSLARGMNTEAFF
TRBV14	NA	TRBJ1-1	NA	TGTGCCAGCAGCCAGTTCCGGGGGGGCACGACTTACATGGAAGCTTTCTTT	CASSQFRGGTTYMEAFF
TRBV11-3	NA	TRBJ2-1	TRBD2	TGTGCCAGCAGCTTAGAAGCGGGAGGCGAGCAGTTCTTC	CASSLEAGGEQFF
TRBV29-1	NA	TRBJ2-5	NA	TGCAGCGTTTGTACACCTTTCCAAGAGACCCAGTACTTC	CSVCTPFQETQYF
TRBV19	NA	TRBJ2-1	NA	TGTGCCAGTAGTATAGACCGTCCGGGTCCCAATGAGCAGTTCTTC	CASSIDRPGPNEQFF
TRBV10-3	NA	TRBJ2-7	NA	TGTGCCATCAGTGAGAGGTTGGGGTACGAGCAGTACTTC	CAISERLGYEQYF
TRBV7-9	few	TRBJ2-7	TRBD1	TGTGCCAGCAGCTTAGGATGGGACAGGGGAACGGTTGAGCAGTACTTC	CASSLGWDRGTVEQYF
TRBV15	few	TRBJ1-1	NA	TGTGCCACCAGCAAAATAAGGGATATGAACACTGAAGCTTTCTTT	CATSKIRDMNTEAFF
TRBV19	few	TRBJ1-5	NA	TGTGCCAGTAGTATTGAAGGGTATCAGCCCCAGCATTTT	CASSIEGYQPQHF
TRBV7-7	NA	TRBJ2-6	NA	TGTGCGCTTTCCTCAGGGACCCCTGGGGCCAACGTCCTGACTTTC	CALSSGTPGANVLTF
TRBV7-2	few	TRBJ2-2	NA	TGTGCCAGCAGCTTATCGGGCTCCGGGGAGCTGTTTTTT	CASSLSGSGELFF
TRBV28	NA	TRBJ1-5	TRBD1	TGTGCCAGCAGTGTCTGGGACAGTGAGAGAGGCAATCAGCCCCAGCATTTT	CASSVWDSERGNQPQHF
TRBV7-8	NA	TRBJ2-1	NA	TGTGCCAGCAGCTTGGAACTAGCAGATGAGCAGTTCTTC	CASSLELADEQFF
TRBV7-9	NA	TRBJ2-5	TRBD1	TGTGCCAGCAGTCAAACAGGGGGCAAGGGGGAGACCCAGTACTTC	CASSQTGGKGETQYF
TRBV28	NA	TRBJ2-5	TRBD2	TGTGCCAGCAGTTTTGCAAGAAGCGGGAGAGAGACCCAGTACTTC	CASSFARSGRETQYF
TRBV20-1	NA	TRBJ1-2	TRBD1	TGCAGTGCTACCCGGCGGGACAGGGGGTCTAACTATGGCTACACCTTC	CSATRRDRGSNYGYTF
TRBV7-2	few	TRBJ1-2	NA	TGTGCCAGCAGCCTACCCGGGTATGGCTACACCTTC	CASSLPGYGYTF
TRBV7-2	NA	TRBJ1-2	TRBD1	TGTGCCAGCAGCTCCAGAAACGACAGGGCGGGTCATGGCTACACCTTC	CASSSRNDRAGHGYTF
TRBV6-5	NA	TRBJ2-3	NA	TGTGCCAGCAGTTACAGTCGGGGGATCGCGCAGTATTTT	CASSYSRGIAQYF
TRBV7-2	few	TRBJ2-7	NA	TGTGCCAGCAACCAGGAAGGTACAGGGTTCGAGCAGTACTTC	CASNQEGTGFEQYF
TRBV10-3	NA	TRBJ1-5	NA	TGTGCCATCAGTGAGGGGGGTAGTAATCAGCCCCAGCATTTT	CAISEGGSNQPQHF
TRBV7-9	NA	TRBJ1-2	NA	TGTGCCAGCAGCTTAGCCGAGGTCTATGGCTACACCTTC	CASSLAEVYGYTF
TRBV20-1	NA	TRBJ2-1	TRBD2	TGCAGTGCTTTGACTAGCGGGAGGGCGGATGAGCAGTTCTTC	CSALTSGRADEQFF
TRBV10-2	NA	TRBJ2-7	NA	TGCGCCAGCCCGACGGGGAACGAGCAGTACTTC	CASPTGNEQYF
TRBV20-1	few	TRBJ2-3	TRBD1	TGCAGTGTGGAGGACAGGGCCACAGATACGCAGTATTTT	CSVEDRATDTQYF
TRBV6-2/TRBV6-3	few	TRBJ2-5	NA	TGTGCCAGCAGTTACATCGAGACCCAGTACTTC	CASSYIETQYF
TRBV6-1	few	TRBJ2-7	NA	TGTGCCAGCAGTGGACAGGCGGGTGAGCAGTACTTC	CASSGQAGEQYF
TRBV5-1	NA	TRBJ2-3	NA	TGCGCCAGCAGCGCATATGGCACAGATACGCAGTATTTT	CASSAYGTDTQYF
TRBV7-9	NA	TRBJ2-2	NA	TGTGCCAGCAGCTTAGACTCAAACACCGGGGAGCTGTTTTTT	CASSLDSNTGELFF
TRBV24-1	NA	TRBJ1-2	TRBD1	TGTGCCACCAGTGATTCGGCAGGGGGAGTGGACTATGGCTACACCTTC	CATSDSAGGVDYGYTF
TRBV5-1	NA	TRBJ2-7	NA	TGCGCCAGCAGCTTGAGCCTCTACGAGCAGTACTTC	CASSLSLYEQYF
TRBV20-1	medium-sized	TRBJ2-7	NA	TGCAGTGCTAGACCCCGGTACTACGAGCAGTACTTC	CSARPRYYEQYF
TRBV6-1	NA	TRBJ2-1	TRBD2	TGTGCCAGCAGTGAAGGGGTGGATAGCGGGAGTCGGTTTGGCAATGAGCAGTTCTTC	CASSEGVDSGSRFGNEQFF
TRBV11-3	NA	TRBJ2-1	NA	TGTGCCAGCAGCTCCATGGGAGCCGACAATGAGCAGTTCTTC	CASSSMGADNEQFF
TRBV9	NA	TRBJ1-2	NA	TGTGCCAGCAGCGTAGGGGGACGGGGCTATGGCTACACCTTC	CASSVGGRGYGYTF
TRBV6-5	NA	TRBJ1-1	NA	TGTGCCAGCAGTTACGAAGGGGTCACTGAAGCTTTCTTT	CASSYEGVTEAFF
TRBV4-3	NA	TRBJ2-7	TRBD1	TGCGCCAGCAGCCAAGGTACAGGGGGCGCGTCCCACGAGCAGTACTTC	CASSQGTGGASHEQYF
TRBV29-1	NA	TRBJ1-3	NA	TGCAGCGTTGTAGGGTCTGGAAACACCATATATTTT	CSVVGSGNTIYF
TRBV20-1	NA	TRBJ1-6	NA	TGCAGTGCTAGAGATCTCCAGGCAGGGAATTCACCCCTCCACTTT	CSARDLQAGNSPLHF
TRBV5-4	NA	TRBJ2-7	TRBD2	TGTGCCAGCAGCTTGGCACGGCCGGGACTAGCGGGACCTCAGCAGTACTTC	CASSLARPGLAGPQQYF
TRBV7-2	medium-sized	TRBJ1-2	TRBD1	TGTGCCAGCAGCCCGGACAGGGTGGATGGCTACACCTTC	CASSPDRVDGYTF
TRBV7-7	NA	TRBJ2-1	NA	TGTGCTAGCGCCGAAGGGGGAGGGCCTGTGAATGAGCAGTTCTTC	CASAEGGGPVNEQFF
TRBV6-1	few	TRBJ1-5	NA	TGTGCCAGCAGTGAAACGGTGGGGGGGGGTGGCAATCAGCCCCAGCATTTT	CASSETVGGGGNQPQHF